Listed below are T cell receptor beta chains from one sample, sequenced in a study of blood T cell repertoires in COVID-19. Produced via immunoSEQ multiplex PCR; TCRdb's table is partial and in-frame only. The repertoire includes 180,000 or so clones, 80% to 90% of them detected once, and around 3% sits in the top ten. The sample comprised peripheral blood. These receptors all stem from a man aged 55 to 70 with acute or convalescent COVID-19. CDR3s include the opening cysteine and the closing phenylalanine or tryptophan. The order of the fields is clone size, V gene, J gene, D gene, CDR3 DNA, CDR3 protein. D genes are given only for firm matches. Not every row has a clone size; where given, it reads once, few, many or a size class.

>.|TRBV3-1/TRBV3-2|TRBJ2-2|.
TGTGCCAGCAGTCCAGGACTATCGAACACCGGGGAGCTGTTTTTT
CASSPGLSNTGELFF
>.|TRBV7-2|TRBJ2-3|.
TGTGCCAGCAGCTTCGCACCGGGGGATACGCAGTATTTT
CASSFAPGDTQYF
>.|TRBV6-1|TRBJ2-3|TRBD2
TGTGCCAGCAGTGCGCGTCGAATCACTAGCGGGGGATACACAGATACGCAGTATTTT
CASSARRITSGGYTDTQYF
>once|TRBV9|TRBJ2-1|.
TGTGCCAGCAGCGGGACAGACCGAGACAATGAGCAGTTCTTC
CASSGTDRDNEQFF
>.|TRBV28|TRBJ1-1|TRBD1
TGTGCCAGCAGTAGGGGGACAGCCGGCACTGAAGCTTTCTTT
CASSRGTAGTEAFF
>.|TRBV7-8|TRBJ2-7|.
TGTGCCAGCAGCTTAGACCGCGGGGTCGGCTACGAGCAGTACTTC
CASSLDRGVGYEQYF
>.|TRBV30|TRBJ1-1|TRBD1
TGTGCCTGGAGCCGGGACAGGGGGGTTGAAGCTTTCTTT
CAWSRDRGVEAFF
>.|TRBV27|TRBJ1-5|.
TGTGCCAGCACTCCAGGCCAGGAATATCAGCCCCAGCATTTT
CASTPGQEYQPQHF
>.|TRBV9|TRBJ2-2|TRBD2
TGTGCCAGCAGCGTTTTAGCGGGAGTGGGCACCGGGGAGCTGTTTTTT
CASSVLAGVGTGELFF
>once|TRBV24-1|TRBJ2-3|TRBD2
TGTGCCACCAGATCTAGCGGCTACACAGATACGCAGTATTTT
CATRSSGYTDTQYF
>.|TRBV7-3|TRBJ2-7|.
TGTGCCAGCAGCTTAGAAAGCGGCAGGACCTACGAGCAGTACTTC
CASSLESGRTYEQYF
>.|TRBV28|TRBJ1-4|.
TGTGCCAGCATCAAAGGGGGGGCGGGTGAAAAACTGTTTTTT
CASIKGGAGEKLFF
>.|TRBV28|TRBJ2-4|.
TGTGCCAGCAGCCCAGGGGGGCCGGGCATTCAGTACTTC
CASSPGGPGIQYF
>few|TRBV24-1|TRBJ1-1|TRBD1
TGTGCCACCAGTACTTCGACAGGGGGTGATACTGAAGCTTTCTTT
CATSTSTGGDTEAFF
>.|TRBV25-1|TRBJ2-7|TRBD2
TGTGCCAGCAGCCTTAGCGGGAGATCCAACGAGCAGTACTTC
CASSLSGRSNEQYF
>.|TRBV9|TRBJ2-3|TRBD2
TGTGCCAGCAGCGTAGGGCCTAGCGGGAGGACAGATACGCAGTATTTT
CASSVGPSGRTDTQYF
>.|TRBV28|TRBJ2-1|TRBD2
TGTGCCAGCAGTCAGGGACTAGCGGGAGGCGGTGAGCAGTTCTTC
CASSQGLAGGGEQFF
>.|TRBV2|TRBJ1-6|.
TGTGCCAGCAGTGACAGGGAAGGTTCACCCCTCCACTTT
CASSDREGSPLHF
>.|TRBV30|TRBJ1-6|.
TGTGCCTGGAGTGTAGGAGGGCTCAGCTCACCCCTCCACTTT
CAWSVGGLSSPLHF
>.|TRBV7-7|TRBJ2-3|.
TGTGCTAGCAGCCCTAGGGGGGGGATCACAGATACGCAGTATTTT
CASSPRGGITDTQYF
>once|TRBV28|TRBJ1-1|TRBD1
TGTGCCAGCAGTTTTAGGACAGGGGCTTTCTTT
CASSFRTGAFF
>once|TRBV7-3|TRBJ2-1|TRBD1
TGTGCCAGCAGCTTAAATGCAGGGGGATCCTACAATGAGCAGTTCTTC
CASSLNAGGSYNEQFF
>.|TRBV7-2|TRBJ2-7|.
TGTGCCAGCAGCTTACAGGGTTACGAGCAGTACTTC
CASSLQGYEQYF
>.|TRBV10-3|TRBJ1-2|.
TGTGCCATCACCCCAGGGGTCGGGGGCTACACCTTC
CAITPGVGGYTF
>.|TRBV27|TRBJ1-2|.
TGTGCCAGCAGTTCCCGTCGGGGGGTCTATGGCTACACCTTC
CASSSRRGVYGYTF
>.|TRBV27|TRBJ2-5|TRBD2
TGTGCCAGCAAAATAGCGGGGCCGTCGGAGACCCAGTACTTC
CASKIAGPSETQYF
>.|TRBV5-1|TRBJ2-1|TRBD2
TGCGCCAGCAGCTTCGAGCGGGGGGATACGCATGAGCAGTTCTTC
CASSFERGDTHEQFF
>.|TRBV5-1|TRBJ2-1|.
TGCGCCAGCGGGGGCGGGAGCTTCATTAGGACCTACAATGAGCAGTTCTTC
CASGGGSFIRTYNEQFF
>.|TRBV2|TRBJ2-1|.
TGTGCCAGCAGTGAAGCGCTTCGAGGATTTTACAATGAGCAGTTCTTC
CASSEALRGFYNEQFF
>.|TRBV5-1|TRBJ2-5|TRBD2
TGCGCCAGCCGTAGACTAGCGGGGGTGGCAGAGACCCAGTACTTC
CASRRLAGVAETQYF
>.|TRBV7-9|TRBJ2-7|.
TGTGCCAGCAGCTTCCCCGGCAGGGCCTACGAGCAGTACTTC
CASSFPGRAYEQYF
>.|TRBV6-1|TRBJ2-1|TRBD1
TGTGCCAGCAGTGAACGCACAGGGGGTTTCAATGAGCAGTTCTTC
CASSERTGGFNEQFF
>.|TRBV5-1|TRBJ2-1|.
TGCGCCAGCATCCCGGACACCTACAATGAGCAGTTCTTC
CASIPDTYNEQFF
>.|TRBV6-1|TRBJ2-7|.
TGTGCCAGCAGTGCAGCGCGGGACGGCTCCTACGAGCAGTACTTC
CASSAARDGSYEQYF
>.|TRBV19|TRBJ2-6|.
TGTGCCACCGGGGGAGGGGGCTCTGGGGCCAACGTCCTGACTTTC
CATGGGGSGANVLTF
>few|TRBV4-1|TRBJ2-2|.
TGCGCCAGCAGCCAACCAGGCAGACAGATGAACACCGGGGAGCTGTTTTTT
CASSQPGRQMNTGELFF
>.|TRBV23-1|TRBJ1-5|.
TGCGCCAGCAGGGGTCCGGCAGGGGTGTATGGCAATCAGCCCCAGCATTTT
CASRGPAGVYGNQPQHF
>.|TRBV3-1/TRBV3-2|TRBJ2-2|TRBD2
TGTGCCAGCAGCCAACCTAGCACCTGGACTAGCGGAGGGAACACCGGGGAGCTGTTTTTT
CASSQPSTWTSGGNTGELFF
>.|TRBV18|TRBJ2-3|.
TGTGCCAGCTCACCACCGGGGGCGGCAGATACGCAGTATTTT
CASSPPGAADTQYF
>.|TRBV5-6|TRBJ1-2|.
TGTGCCAGCAGTCCCGACGGGGTTGGTGGCTACACCTTC
CASSPDGVGGYTF
>.|TRBV4-1|TRBJ2-3|TRBD2
TGCGCCAGCAGCCAAGATTTTAGCGGGAGGGCCACAGATACGCAGTATTTT
CASSQDFSGRATDTQYF
>.|TRBV28|TRBJ1-2|TRBD1
TGTGCCAGCATGTTAGTTAGGACAGGGGGCGCGAACTATGGCTACACCTTC
CASMLVRTGGANYGYTF
>.|TRBV12-5|TRBJ2-2|.
TGTGCTAGCCCAAGAGTCGTAGACACCGGGGAGCTGTTTTTT
CASPRVVDTGELFF
>.|TRBV3-1/TRBV3-2|TRBJ2-1|TRBD2
TGTGCCAGCAGCCAAGGGGGGACTACGAAAAATGAGCAGTTCTTC
CASSQGGTTKNEQFF
>.|TRBV4-2|TRBJ2-7|.
TGTGCCAGCAGCCAAGACATCATCTACGAGCAGTACTTC
CASSQDIIYEQYF
>.|TRBV7-9|TRBJ1-1|.
TGTGCCAGCAGCTTAGGTCGGGGTGGGGTGAACACTGAAGCTTTCTTT
CASSLGRGGVNTEAFF
>once|TRBV7-9|TRBJ2-1|.
TGTGCCAGCAGCTCCCAGGGGGGCAATGAGCAGTTCTTC
CASSSQGGNEQFF
>.|TRBV9|TRBJ2-1|.
TGTGCCAGCAGCGTTCAAACGGGAGCCTACAATGAGCAGTTCTTC
CASSVQTGAYNEQFF
>.|TRBV6-5|TRBJ2-1|.
TGTGCCAGCAGTTACTCCGTGGGCTCTGAGCAGTTCTTC
CASSYSVGSEQFF
>once|TRBV7-3|TRBJ2-7|TRBD2
TGTGCCAGCAGCGTAGGAGCGGGGCTATACGAGCAGTACTTC
CASSVGAGLYEQYF
>once|TRBV19|TRBJ2-3|.
TGTGCCAGTAGTCTCTTGAGGAGGGAGAGACCGGATACGCAGTATTTT
CASSLLRRERPDTQYF
>.|TRBV7-3|TRBJ2-1|TRBD2
TGTGCCAGCAGCACCGGGACTAGCGGGAGCAATGAGCAGTTCTTC
CASSTGTSGSNEQFF
>.|TRBV5-1|TRBJ2-1|TRBD2
TGCGCCAGCAGTCCAAGCGGGGTTCCCTACAATGAGCAGTTCTTC
CASSPSGVPYNEQFF
>.|TRBV7-2|TRBJ1-6|.
TGTGCCAGCAGCCAGGCCCAGGGACTTGGGTCACCCCTCCACTTT
CASSQAQGLGSPLHF
>.|TRBV28|TRBJ2-2|TRBD1
TGTGCCAGCAGCGCGGACAGGGCGCGGGGCGGGGAGCTGTTTTTT
CASSADRARGGELFF
>.|TRBV19|TRBJ2-5|TRBD2
TGTGCCAGTAGTATCGGACTAGCGGGAGGAGGAGAGACCCAGTACTTC
CASSIGLAGGGETQYF
>once|TRBV5-4|TRBJ2-7|.
TGTGCCAGCAGCTTAACGGAGACCTACGAGCAGTACTTC
CASSLTETYEQYF
>.|TRBV5-1|TRBJ1-1|TRBD1
TGCGCCAGCAGCTTTTTTGGGACAGCTTCAGGGACTGAAGCTTTCTTT
CASSFFGTASGTEAFF
>.|TRBV5-1|TRBJ1-4|.
TGCGCCAGCAGCTTGGGACACAGGGCCGATAATGAAAAACTGTTTTTT
CASSLGHRADNEKLFF